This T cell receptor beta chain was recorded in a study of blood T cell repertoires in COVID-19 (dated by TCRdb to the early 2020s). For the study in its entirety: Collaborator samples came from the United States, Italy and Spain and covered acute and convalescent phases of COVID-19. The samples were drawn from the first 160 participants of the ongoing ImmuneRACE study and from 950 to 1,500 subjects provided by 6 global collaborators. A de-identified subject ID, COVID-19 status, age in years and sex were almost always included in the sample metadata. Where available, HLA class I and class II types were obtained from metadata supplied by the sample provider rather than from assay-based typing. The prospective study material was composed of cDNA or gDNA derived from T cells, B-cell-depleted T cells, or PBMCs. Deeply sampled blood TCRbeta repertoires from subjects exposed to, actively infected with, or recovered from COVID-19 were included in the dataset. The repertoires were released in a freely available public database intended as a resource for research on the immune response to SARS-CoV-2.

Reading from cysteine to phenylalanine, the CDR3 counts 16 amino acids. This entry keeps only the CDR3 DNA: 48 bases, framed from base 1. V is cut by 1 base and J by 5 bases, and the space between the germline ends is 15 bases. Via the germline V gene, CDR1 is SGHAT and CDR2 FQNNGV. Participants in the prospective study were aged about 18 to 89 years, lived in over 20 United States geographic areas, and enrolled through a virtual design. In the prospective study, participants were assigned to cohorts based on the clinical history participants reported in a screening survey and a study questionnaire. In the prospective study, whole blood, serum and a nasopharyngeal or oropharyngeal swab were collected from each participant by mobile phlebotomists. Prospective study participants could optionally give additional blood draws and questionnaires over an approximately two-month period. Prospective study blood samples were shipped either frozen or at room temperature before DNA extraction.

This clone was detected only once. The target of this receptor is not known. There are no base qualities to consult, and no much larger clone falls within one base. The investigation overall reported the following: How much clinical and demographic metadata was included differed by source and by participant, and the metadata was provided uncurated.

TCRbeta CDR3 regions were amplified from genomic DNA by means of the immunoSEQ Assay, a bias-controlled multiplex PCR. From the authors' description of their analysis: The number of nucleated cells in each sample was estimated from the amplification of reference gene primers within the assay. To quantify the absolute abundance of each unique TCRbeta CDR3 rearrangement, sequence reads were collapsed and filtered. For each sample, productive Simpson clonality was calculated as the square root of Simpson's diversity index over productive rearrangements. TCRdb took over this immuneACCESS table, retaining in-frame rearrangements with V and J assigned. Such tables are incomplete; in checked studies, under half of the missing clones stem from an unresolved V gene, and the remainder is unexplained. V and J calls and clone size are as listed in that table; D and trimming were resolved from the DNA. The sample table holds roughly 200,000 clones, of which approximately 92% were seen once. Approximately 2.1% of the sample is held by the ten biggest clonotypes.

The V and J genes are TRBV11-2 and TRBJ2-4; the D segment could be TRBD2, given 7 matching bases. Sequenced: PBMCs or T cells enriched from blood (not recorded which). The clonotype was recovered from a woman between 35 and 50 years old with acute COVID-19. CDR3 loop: CASSLALQGGQNIQYF. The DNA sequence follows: TGTGCCAGCAGCTTAGCCCTACAGGGAGGGCAAAACATTCAGTACTTC.